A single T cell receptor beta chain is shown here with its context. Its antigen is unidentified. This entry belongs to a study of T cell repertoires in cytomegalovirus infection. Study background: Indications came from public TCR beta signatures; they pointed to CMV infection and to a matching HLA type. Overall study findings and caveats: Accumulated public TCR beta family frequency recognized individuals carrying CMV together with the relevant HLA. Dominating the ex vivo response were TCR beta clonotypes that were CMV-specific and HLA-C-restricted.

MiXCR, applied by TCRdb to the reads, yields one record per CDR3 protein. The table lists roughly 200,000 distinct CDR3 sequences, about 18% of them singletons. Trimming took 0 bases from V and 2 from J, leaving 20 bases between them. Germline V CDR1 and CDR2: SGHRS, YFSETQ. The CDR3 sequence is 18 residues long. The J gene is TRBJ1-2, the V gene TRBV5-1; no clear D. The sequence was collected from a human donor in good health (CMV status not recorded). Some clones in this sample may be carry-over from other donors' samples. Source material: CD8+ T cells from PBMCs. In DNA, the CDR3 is TGCGCCAGCAGCTTGGCGGCGGACCGCGCACTGATCAACTATGGCTACACCTTC. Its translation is CASSLAADRALINYGYTF.